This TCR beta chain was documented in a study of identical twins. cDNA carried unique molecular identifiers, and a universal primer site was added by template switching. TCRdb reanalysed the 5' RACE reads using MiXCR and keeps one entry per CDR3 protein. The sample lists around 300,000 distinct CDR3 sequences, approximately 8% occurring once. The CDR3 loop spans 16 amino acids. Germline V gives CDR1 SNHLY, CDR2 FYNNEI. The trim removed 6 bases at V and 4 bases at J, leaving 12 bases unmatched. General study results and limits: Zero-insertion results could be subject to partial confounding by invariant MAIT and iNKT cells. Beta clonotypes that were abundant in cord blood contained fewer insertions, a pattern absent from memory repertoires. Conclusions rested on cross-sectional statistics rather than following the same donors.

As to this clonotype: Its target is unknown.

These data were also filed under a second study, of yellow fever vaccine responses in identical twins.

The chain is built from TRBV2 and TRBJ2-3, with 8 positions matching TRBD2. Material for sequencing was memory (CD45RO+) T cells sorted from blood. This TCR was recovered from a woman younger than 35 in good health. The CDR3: CASSPGSGRGPDTQYF. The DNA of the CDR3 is TGTGCCAGCAGCCCTGGGAGCGGGAGAGGTCCAGATACGCAGTATTTT. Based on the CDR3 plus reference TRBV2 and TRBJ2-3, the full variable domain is EPEVTQTPSHQVTQMGQEVILRCVPISNHLYFYWYRQILGQKVEFLVSFYNNEISEKSEIFDDQFSVERPDGSNFTLKIRSTKLEDSAMYFCASSPGSGRGPDTQYFGPGTRLTVL.